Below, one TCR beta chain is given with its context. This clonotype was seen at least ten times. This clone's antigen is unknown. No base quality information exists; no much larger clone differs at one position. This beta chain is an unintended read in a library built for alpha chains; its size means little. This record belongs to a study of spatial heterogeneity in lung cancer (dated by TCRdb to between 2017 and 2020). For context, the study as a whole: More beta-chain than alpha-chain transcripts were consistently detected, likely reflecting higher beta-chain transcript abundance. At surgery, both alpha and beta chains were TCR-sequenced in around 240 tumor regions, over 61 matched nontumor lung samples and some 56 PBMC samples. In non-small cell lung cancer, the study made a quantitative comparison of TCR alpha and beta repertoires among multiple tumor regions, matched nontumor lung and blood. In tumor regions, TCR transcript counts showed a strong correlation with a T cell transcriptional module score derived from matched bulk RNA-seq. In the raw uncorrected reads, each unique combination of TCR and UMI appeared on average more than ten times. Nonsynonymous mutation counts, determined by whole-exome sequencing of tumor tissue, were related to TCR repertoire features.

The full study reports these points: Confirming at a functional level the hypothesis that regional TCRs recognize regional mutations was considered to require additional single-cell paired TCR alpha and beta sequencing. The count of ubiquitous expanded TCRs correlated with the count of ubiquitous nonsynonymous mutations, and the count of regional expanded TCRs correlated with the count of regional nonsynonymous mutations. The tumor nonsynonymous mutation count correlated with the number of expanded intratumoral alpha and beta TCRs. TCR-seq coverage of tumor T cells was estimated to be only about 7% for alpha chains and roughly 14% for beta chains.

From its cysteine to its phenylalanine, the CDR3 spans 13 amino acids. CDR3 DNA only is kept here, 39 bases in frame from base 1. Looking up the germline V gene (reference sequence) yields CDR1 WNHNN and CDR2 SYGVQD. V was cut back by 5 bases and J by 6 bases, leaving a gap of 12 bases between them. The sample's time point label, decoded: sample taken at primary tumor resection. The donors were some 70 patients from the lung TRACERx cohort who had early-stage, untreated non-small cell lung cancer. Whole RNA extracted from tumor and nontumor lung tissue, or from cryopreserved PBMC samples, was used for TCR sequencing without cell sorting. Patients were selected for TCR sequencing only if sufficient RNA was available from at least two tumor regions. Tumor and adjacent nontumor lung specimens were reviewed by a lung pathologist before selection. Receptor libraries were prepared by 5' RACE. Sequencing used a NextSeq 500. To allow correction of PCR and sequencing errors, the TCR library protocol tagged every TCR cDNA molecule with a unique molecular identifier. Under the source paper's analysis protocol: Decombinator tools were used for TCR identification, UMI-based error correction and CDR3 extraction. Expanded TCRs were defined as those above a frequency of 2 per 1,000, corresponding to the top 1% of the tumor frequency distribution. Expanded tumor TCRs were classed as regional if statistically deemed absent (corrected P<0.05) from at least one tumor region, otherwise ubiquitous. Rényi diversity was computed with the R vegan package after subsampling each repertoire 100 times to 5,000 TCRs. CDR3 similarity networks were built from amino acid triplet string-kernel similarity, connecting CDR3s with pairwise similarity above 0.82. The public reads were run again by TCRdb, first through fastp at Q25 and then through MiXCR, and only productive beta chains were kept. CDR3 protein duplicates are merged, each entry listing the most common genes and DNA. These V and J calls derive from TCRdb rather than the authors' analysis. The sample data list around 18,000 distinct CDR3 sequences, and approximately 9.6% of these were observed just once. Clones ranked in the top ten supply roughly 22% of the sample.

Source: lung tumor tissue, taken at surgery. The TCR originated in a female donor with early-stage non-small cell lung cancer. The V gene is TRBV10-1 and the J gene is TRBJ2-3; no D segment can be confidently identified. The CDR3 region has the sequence CASSFQLQDTQYF. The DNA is TGCGCCAGCAGTTTTCAGCTGCAGGATACGCAGTATTTT.